One and the same sample provided the 22 T cell receptor beta chains below, sequenced in a study of shared clonotypes between healthy human individuals. The method was immunoSEQ multiplex PCR; TCRdb's version includes in-frame clones alone and lacks a portion of them. The table lists 950,000 to 1,100,000 clones, approximately 72% of them singletons, with roughly 1.4% in the top ten. Sequencing input: memory CD4+ T cells sorted from blood. The subset was: CD45RA-negative fraction. Receptors were obtained from a man between 18 and 29 years old in good health.

The sample holds a few counts of this clone. The junction shows a germline mismatch at one end, possibly a read error. This rearrangement joins TRBV30 to TRBJ1-1; 7 bases map to TRBD1. From germline, CDR1 is GTSNPN and CDR2 SVGIG (reference sequence). The CDR3 is made up of 13 amino acids. The CDR3 sequence: CACSGTVNTEAFF. The CDR3, as DNA: TGTGCCTGCAGTGGGACAGTGAACACTGAAGCTTTCTTT. Full variable domain (outside the CDR3, taken from reference TRBV30 and TRBJ1-1): SQTIHQWPATLVQPVGSPLSLECTVEGTSNPNLYWYRQAAGRGLQLLFYSVGIGQISSEVPQNLSASRPQDRQFILSSKKLLLSDSGFYLCACSGTVNTEAFFGQGTRLTVV.

This clone was seen a handful of times. The chain employs TRBV15 and TRBJ1-3; D gene uncertain. CDR3 size: 13 residues. Trimming removed 0 bases from V and 8 bases from J, with 8 bases in between. From germline, CDR1 is LNHNV and CDR2 YYDKDF (reference sequence). The CDR3 DNA is TGTGCCACCAGCAGAGAGGTGACTCACACCATATATTTT. It translates to CATSREVTHTIYF.

This sequence joins TRBV28 and TRBJ1-3, with 9 bases that match TRBD1. The CDR3 totals 16 residues. The V and J ends lost 7 bases and 4 bases, in that order; junction bases with no gene match: 11. Germline V lookup: CDR1 MDHEN, CDR2 SYDVKM. The CDR3 DNA sequence: TGTGCCAGCACCAATGCGGGACAGGGACGCGGAAACACCATATATTTT. Residues: CASTNAGQGRGNTIYF.

The V gene is TRBV30, the J gene TRBJ2-4, with TRBD1 matching over 11 bases. The CDR3 contains 15 residues. Germline V CDR1 and CDR2: GTSNPN, SVGIG (reference sequence). The J segment lost 9 bases and the V segment lost 4 bases, leaving 11 bases of the junction unmatched. CDR3 sequence reads: CAWNPGQGERGIQYF. The DNA for the CDR3 is TGTGCCTGGAACCCGGGACAGGGGGAACGGGGCATTCAGTACTTC.

The genes are TRBV4-3 and TRBJ2-3, with 12 positions matching TRBD2. Losses at the gene ends were 4 bases for V and 0 bases for J; bases not matched to a gene: 8. This CDR3 comprises 18 residues. Germline assignment: CDR1 LGHNA and CDR2 YSLEER. CDR3 sequence (DNA): TGCGCCAGCAGCCTCACCCGGACTAGCGGGGTTAGCACAGATACGCAGTATTTT. Amino acid sequence: CASSLTRTSGVSTDTQYF.

The chain has TRBV7-8 and TRBJ2-7, with a tentative D call TRBD2 (6 bases). Germline V gene sequence: CDR1 SGHVS, CDR2 FQNEAQ. This CDR3 is 13 amino acids long. Trimming stripped 4 bases from V and 4 bases from J, with 11 bases between. Here the CDR3 DNA reads TGTGCCAGCAGCTGGGGACTGTTTTACGAGCAGTACTTC. It codes for CASSWGLFYEQYF. Full variable domain (outside the CDR3, taken from reference TRBV7-8 and TRBJ2-7): GAGVSQSPRYKVAKRGQDVALRCDPISGHVSLFWYQQALGQGPEFLTYFQNEAQLDKSGLPSDRFFAERPEGSVSTLKIQRTQQEDSAVYLCASSWGLFYEQYFGPGTRLTVT.

The chain has TRBV5-5 and TRBJ1-3; 8 positions agree with TRBD1. Trimming cost V 4 bases and J 4 bases; bases outside gene matches: 4. Germline CDR1 SGHKS, CDR2 YYEKEE (reference sequence). This CDR3 spans 14 amino acids. This CDR3 is CASSRDRPGNTIYF. In DNA, the CDR3 is TGTGCCAGCAGCCGGGACAGGCCGGGAAACACCATATATTTT. Full variable domain (rest looked up from reference TRBV5-5 and TRBJ1-3): DAGVTQSPTHLIKTRGQQVTLRCSPISGHKSVSWYQQVLGQGPQFIFQYYEKEERGRGNFPDRFSARQFPNYSSELNVNALLLGDSALYLCASSRDRPGNTIYFGEGSWLTVV.

V is TRBV2 and J is TRBJ2-1; 7 nucleotides match TRBD1. The V gene end was trimmed by 6 bases and the J gene end by 10 bases; junction bases not matched to a gene: 9. The CDR3 consists of 13 residues. Looked up from germline, CDR1 is SNHLY and CDR2 is FYNNEI. The CDR3 sequence: CASSQGTAREQFF. The CDR3 DNA follows: TGTGCCAGCAGCCAAGGGACAGCCAGGGAGCAGTTCTTC.

This clone appeared a single time. J is TRBJ2-6 and V is TRBV6-5; D is uncertain. CDR1 MNHEY and CDR2 SVGAGI come from the germline V gene. Trimming removed 5 bases at V and 0 bases at J, with 8 bases between. CDR3 length equals 15 residues. The CDR3 nucleotides read TGTGCCAGCAGTATCGAGCCCTCTGGGGCCAACGTCCTGACTTTC. Its protein product is CASSIEPSGANVLTF.

The rearrangement uses TRBV6-6 and TRBJ2-2; 9 nucleotides agree with TRBD1. Germline V gene data show CDR1 as MNHNY and CDR2 as SVGAGI (reference sequence). The CDR3 runs 14 residues. Trimming at V came to 6 bases and at J to 4 bases, leaving 3 bases not matched to a gene. The chain's CDR3 is CASSNRGRTGELFF. CDR3 coding DNA: TGTGCCAGCAGCAACAGGGGGCGCACCGGGGAGCTGTTTTTT.

This clone was counted a single time. Different DNA sequences within this sample yield the same CDR3. The rearrangement joins TRBV5-1 to TRBJ2-5; the D gene is possibly TRBD1 (6 bases). The length of the CDR3 is 13 residues. Germline V lookup: CDR1 SGHRS, CDR2 YFSETQ. Trimming shortened V by 4 bases and J by 4 bases, and 11 bases separated the two germline ends. The CDR3 DNA is TGCGCCAGCAGCAGGGGGTCAGGAGAGACCCAGTACTTC. Translation: CASSRGSGETQYF.

The chain employs TRBV12-5 and TRBJ1-3, with D uncertain. The CDR3 extends over 13 amino acids. Germline CDR1 LGHNT, CDR2 FRNRAP. Trimming left V 2 bases short and J 0 bases short, with 2 bases between. The CDR3 loop is CASGLYSGNTIYF. The CDR3 nucleotides read TGTGCTAGTGGTTTGTACTCTGGAAACACCATATATTTT. Supplemented by reference TRBV12-5 and TRBJ1-3, the full variable domain reads DARVTQTPRHKVTEMGQEVTMRCQPILGHNTVFWYRQTMMQGLELLAYFRNRAPLDDSGMPKDRFSAEMPDATLATLKIQPSEPRDSAVYFCASGLYSGNTIYFGEGSWLTVV.

This chain links TRBV11-2 with TRBJ2-3; 12 bases agree with TRBD2. Germline V gives CDR1 SGHAT, CDR2 FQNNGV. This CDR3 is 17 amino acids long. V shed 5 bases, J shed 2 bases, and the junction held 8 bases outside the gene matches. The CDR3 DNA reads as TGTGCCAGCAGCCCCGATTCTAGCGGGAGGGCCACAGATACGCAGTATTTT. Encoded protein: CASSPDSSGRATDTQYF. Variable domain in full (rest from reference TRBV11-2 and TRBJ2-3): EAGVAQSPRYKIIEKRQSVAFWCNPISGHATLYWYQQILGQGPKLLIQFQNNGVVDDSQLPKDRFSAERLKGVDSTLKIQPAKLEDSAVYLCASSPDSSGRATDTQYFGPGTRLTVL.

The V call is TRBV29-1, the J call TRBJ1-3; no clear D. With 4 bases removed from V and 3 bases from J, the gap between germline ends came to 4 bases. This CDR3 comprises 11 residues. Germline V gene data show CDR1 as SQVTM and CDR2 as ANQGSEA. The CDR3: CSVVIGNTIYF. The CDR3 nucleotides read TGCAGCGTTGTTATTGGAAACACCATATATTTT.

The chain has TRBV10-3 and TRBJ2-3, with 15 bases fitting TRBD2. The V gene end was trimmed by 3 bases and the J gene end by 4 bases; junction bases not matched to a gene: 11. The length of the CDR3 is 19 residues. The germline CDR1 and CDR2 sequences are ENHRY and SYGVKD. CDR3 nucleotides: TGTGCCATCAGTGACACCACGGGACTAGCGGGGGGAGGGGCAGATACGCAGTATTTT. Its protein is CAISDTTGLAGGGADTQYF.

This clone turned up a few times. This sample includes further DNA sequences coding for the same CDR3. The chain joins TRBV15 to TRBJ2-3; D is unresolved. V was cut by 0 bases and J by 0 bases, with 4 bases left in between. Germline CDR1 is LNHNV and CDR2 is YYDKDF (reference sequence). The CDR3 runs 14 residues. Here the CDR3 DNA reads TGTGCCACCAGCAGAGATATAAGCACAGATACGCAGTATTTT. As protein: CATSRDISTDTQYF.

The chain joins TRBV5-1 to TRBJ2-3; D possibly corresponds to TRBD1 (6 bases). CDR3 length: 15 amino acids. Trimming pared 6 bases from V and 8 bases from J, leaving 22 bases between. Germline CDR1 SGHRS, CDR2 YFSETQ. CDR3 sequence reads: CASNLGHFTGGTQYF. Written as DNA, the CDR3 is TGCGCCAGCAACCTGGGACATTTTACTGGGGGTACGCAGTATTTT.

The gene calls are TRBV5-6 and TRBJ1-2; 7 bases map to TRBD1. V trimming: 1 base; J trimming: 2 bases; junction bases outside the gene matches: 2. There are 14 residues in the CDR3. CDR1 SGHDT and CDR2 YYEEEE come from the germline V gene. The CDR3 spells CASSLSGGNYGYTF. DNA for the CDR3: TGTGCCAGCAGCTTGTCAGGGGGGAACTATGGCTACACCTTC.

The chain couples TRBV15 to TRBJ1-5; D is unresolved. Per germline, CDR1 LNHNV and CDR2 YYDKDF (reference sequence). The CDR3 extends over 13 amino acids. The V end was cut by 5 bases, the J end by 9 bases, with 14 bases between. CDR3 loop: CATSPGGPGPQHF. The CDR3 nucleotides are TGTGCCACCAGCCCCGGCGGCCCCGGGCCCCAGCATTTT.

This clone occurred many times. The genes are TRBV30 and TRBJ1-4, with 7 positions matching TRBD1. V was pared by 4 bases and J by 7 bases, with 9 bases of the junction left unmatched. Germline V gives CDR1 GTSNPN, CDR2 SVGIG (reference sequence). The CDR3 is 14 residues long. In DNA form, the CDR3 reads TGTGCCTGGAACCAGGGGGGGCCGATTGAAAAACTGTTTTTT. Its protein is CAWNQGGPIEKLFF.

The chain couples TRBV6-1 to TRBJ1-2; D possibly corresponds to TRBD1 (6 bases). V shed 3 bases and J shed 8 bases, with 13 bases lying between them. The CDR3 covers 13 residues. CDR1 and CDR2 (germline): MNHNS, SASEGT. The CDR3 DNA follows: TGTGCCAGCAGTGACAGGGGACTGTCCGGCTACACCTTC. Its protein product is CASSDRGLSGYTF.

This clone was detected only once. The gene calls are TRBV7-8 and TRBJ1-2, with TRBD1 matching over 10 bases. There are 13 residues in the CDR3. Germline CDR1 is SGHVS and CDR2 is FQNEAQ. Trimming at V came to 5 bases and at J to 7 bases, leaving 4 bases not matched to a gene. In DNA form, the CDR3 reads TGTGCCAGCAGCCCAGACAGGGGGCCTGGCTACACCTTC. This encodes CASSPDRGPGYTF.